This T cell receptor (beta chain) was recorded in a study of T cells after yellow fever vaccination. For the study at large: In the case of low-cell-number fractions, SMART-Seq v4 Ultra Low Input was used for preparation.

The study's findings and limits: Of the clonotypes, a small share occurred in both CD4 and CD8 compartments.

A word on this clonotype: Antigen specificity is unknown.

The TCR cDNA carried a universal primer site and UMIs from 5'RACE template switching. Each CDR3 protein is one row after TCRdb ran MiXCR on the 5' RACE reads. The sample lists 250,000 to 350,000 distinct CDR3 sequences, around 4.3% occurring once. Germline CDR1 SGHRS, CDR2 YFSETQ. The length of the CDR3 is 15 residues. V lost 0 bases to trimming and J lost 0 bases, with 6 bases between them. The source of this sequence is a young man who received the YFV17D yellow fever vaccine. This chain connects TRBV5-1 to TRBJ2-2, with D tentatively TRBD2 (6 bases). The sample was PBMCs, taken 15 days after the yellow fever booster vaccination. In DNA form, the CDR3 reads TGCGCCAGCAGCTTGGCTAGCGCGAACACCGGGGAGCTGTTTTTT. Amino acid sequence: CASSLASANTGELFF.